This TCR beta chain was identified in a study of CD8 T cells in Susac syndrome. RNA in amounts of roughly 0.5 to 1 ug was reverse transcribed with random hexamers. By means of immunoSEQ multiplex PCR, TCR beta CDR3 spanning 54 Vbeta and 13 Jbeta underwent amplification. TCRdb reprocessed the immunoSEQ multiplex PCR reads via MiXCR and lists one record per CDR3 protein. The sample has a few hundred thousand distinct CDR3 sequences; around 96% are singletons. Trimming took 4 bases from V and 4 from J; bases not matched to a gene: 5. Germline CDR1 is SGHRS and CDR2 is YFSETQ. The CDR3 covers 15 residues. In the case of this clonotype: Its matching antigen is unknown.

CD8+ and CD4+ T cells from blood underwent TCR beta sequencing. The multiple sclerosis controls consisted of treatment-naive patients with relapsing-remitting disease, either stable or active. Study-wide results and caveats: It was acknowledged by the study that relatively few individuals were included in its TCR sequencing and HLA analysis.

The chain joins TRBV5-1 to TRBJ2-3, with 11 bases lining up with TRBD2. Sequenced: CD4+ T cells from PBMCs. This receptor was taken from a human donor with multiple sclerosis. The CDR3 sequence: CASSGGLAVADTQYF. Here the CDR3 DNA reads TGCGCCAGCAGCGGGGGACTAGCGGTGGCAGATACGCAGTATTTT.